This T cell receptor beta chain was documented in a study of OX40 agonist ivuxolimab in advanced cancers. The wider study: An anti-OX40 (CD134) antibody with agonistic activity, ivuxolimab, was administered to patients. Hepatocellular carcinoma, melanoma, renal cell or head and neck cancer was diagnosed in the dose-escalation patients.

Produced via immunoSEQ multiplex PCR; TCRdb's table is partial and in-frame only. The table lists tens of thousands of clones, 94% of them singletons, with around 10% in the top ten. On this clone: Its target is not known.

Germline values: CDR1 MNHNS, CDR2 SASEGT. V was pared by 8 bases and J by 0 bases, with 16 bases between. The CDR3 runs 15 residues. Study findings and constraints: In the expanded peripheral T cells, antigen specificity was never determined. At 0.1 to 3.0 mg/kg, clonal expansion of CD4+ and CD8+ blood T cells had occurred by week 6.

The source is an adult with an advanced solid tumor such as melanoma, head and neck, liver or kidney cancer. This rearrangement joins TRBV6-1 to TRBJ1-2; D may be TRBD1 (6 bases). This material consisted of CD4+ or CD8+ T cells sorted from blood, taken in a trial of the OX40 agonist ivuxolimab. This CDR3 reads CASARGGQANYGYTF. DNA for the CDR3: TGTGCCAGCGCCCGTGGGGGCCAAGCTAACTATGGCTACACCTTC.